These 16 T cell receptor beta chains came from one sample sequenced in a study of blood T cell repertoires in COVID-19 (dated by TCRdb to 2020 to 2022). The library was built by means of the immunoSEQ multiplex PCR assay. TCRdb stores this immuneACCESS table with in-frame sequences only. Part of the clones is absent; in the studies checked, under half of the shortfall reflects unresolved V genes, and no reason is known for the rest. Within this sample are under 250,000 clones, with roughly 88% of them counted one time only. The leading ten clones occupy about 18% of the sample. The sequenced sample consisted of peripheral blood. The source is a man between 50 and 59 years old with COVID-19, enrolled during active disease.

J is TRBJ2-5 and V is TRBV25-1; 14 bases are shared with TRBD2. Trimming cost V 4 bases and J 6 bases; bases outside gene matches: 7. Per germline, CDR1 MGHDK and CDR2 SYGVNS. This CDR3 has 16 residues. The CDR3 loop reads CASSGEGTSGGKTQYF. CDR3 nucleotides: TGTGCCAGCAGTGGTGAGGGGACTAGCGGGGGAAAGACCCAGTACTTC. The variable domain in full, with the rest retrieved from reference TRBV25-1 and TRBJ2-5, is EADIYQTPRYLVIGTGKKITLECSQTMGHDKMYWYQQDPGMELHLIHYSYGVNSTEKGDLSSESTVSRIRTEHFPLTLESARPSHTSQYLCASSGEGTSGGKTQYFGPGTRLLVL.

V is TRBV7-9 and J is TRBJ2-1; tentatively, D is TRBD1 (5 bases). Trimming stripped 1 base from V and 8 bases from J, with 15 bases between. The CDR3 totals 15 residues. The germline gives CDR1 SEHNR, CDR2 FQNEAQ (reference sequence). DNA of the CDR3: TGTGCCAGCAGCTTAGACCTGACAGCTCACGATGAGCAGTTCTTC. Translating gives CASSLDLTAHDEQFF.

This clone has just one count. The genes are TRBV18 and TRBJ2-7; TRBD2 aligns across 8 bases. Germline V lookup: CDR1 KGHSH, CDR2 LQKENI. V gave up 1 base and J gave up 2 bases; unmatched junction bases: 4. This CDR3 spans 15 amino acids. The CDR3 reads CASSPHRGGTYEQYF. DNA for the CDR3: TGTGCCAGCTCACCACACCGGGGGGGGACCTACGAGCAGTACTTC.

This rearrangement joins TRBV18 to TRBJ2-3, with 13 nucleotides matching TRBD2. CDR1 and CDR2 from the germline V gene are KGHSH and LQKENI. The J segment lost 3 bases and the V segment lost 5 bases, leaving 8 bases of the junction unmatched. This CDR3 is 17 amino acids long. The CDR3 nucleotides read TGTGCCAGCTCAACTACACCGGGACTAGCGGGAACAGATACGCAGTATTTT. Translation: CASSTTPGLAGTDTQYF.

Relative to its sample, this clone is medium-sized. The V and J genes are TRBV6-2 or TRBV6-3 and TRBJ2-2; 14 nucleotides line up with TRBD2. Per the germline V gene, CDR1 is MNHEY and CDR2 is SVGEGT. Germline trimming cut 0 bases from V and 0 bases from J; bases unmatched to any gene: 0. This CDR3 is built from 18 residues. CDR3 in amino acids: CASSYSTSGGANTGELFF. CDR3 nucleotides: TGTGCCAGCAGTTACTCGACTAGCGGGGGGGCGAACACCGGGGAGCTGTTTTTT.

Concerning this clone itself: A junction boundary mismatches the germline segment, possibly from a read error. The chain has TRBV24-1 and TRBJ1-4; D is perhaps TRBD1 (5 bases). Germline V CDR1 and CDR2: KGHDR, SFDVKD. The CDR3 is 15 residues long. CDR3 region: CATSDSSGLNDKLFF. Written as DNA, the CDR3 is TGTGCCACCAGTGATTCTTCAGGGCTGAATGACAAACTGTTTTTT.

The chain links TRBV4-2 to TRBJ2-7; 10 bases line up with TRBD2. With V trimmed by 2 bases and J by 5 bases, 9 bases remained unmatched. The length of the CDR3 is 16 residues. Per germline, CDR1 LGHNA and CDR2 YNFKEQ. The chain's CDR3 is CASSQSASGSINEQYF. CDR3 DNA sequence: TGTGCCAGCAGCCAATCGGCTAGCGGGAGTATAAACGAGCAGTACTTC.

The chain is built from TRBV9 and TRBJ2-2; D perhaps matches TRBD2 (5 bases). This CDR3 is 16 amino acids long. V lost 4 bases to trimming and J lost 4 bases, with 17 bases between them. CDR1 is SGDLS, CDR2 YYNGEE, per germline. CDR3 sequence: CASSPPGVGRTGELFF. CDR3 bases: TGTGCCAGCAGCCCCCCCGGGGTAGGGCGCACCGGGGAGCTGTTTTTT.

This clone has ten or more counts. V usage is TRBV7-8 and J usage is TRBJ2-5, with 9 nucleotides matching TRBD2. Germline V lookup: CDR1 SGHVS, CDR2 FQNEAQ. Trimming removed 5 bases from V and 2 bases from J; junction bases left unmatched: 6. The CDR3 loop spans 15 amino acids. The DNA of the CDR3 is TGTGCCAGCAGCACCGGACTAGCGAGACAAGAGACCCAGTACTTC. Translation: CASSTGLARQETQYF.

The chain is built from TRBV7-2 and TRBJ1-6; 8 bases align to TRBD1. Germline assignment: CDR1 SGHTA and CDR2 FQGNSA. The CDR3 extends over 17 amino acids. The J segment lost 7 bases and the V segment lost 1 base, leaving 9 bases of the junction unmatched. The CDR3 DNA reads TGTGCCAGCAGCTTAGGAGGCAGGGGGCGCGGGAATTCACCCCTCCACTTT. Residues: CASSLGGRGRGNSPLHF.

The chain carries TRBV5-1 and TRBJ1-4, with 10 bases identical to TRBD1. This CDR3 is built from 18 residues. The J segment lost 7 bases and the V segment lost 4 bases, leaving 16 bases of the junction unmatched. Germline loops: CDR1 SGHRS, CDR2 YFSETQ. CDR3 bases: TGCGCCAGCAGCCTATCCGGGACAGGGGCTAGTCTTGGTGAAAAACTGTTTTTT. It translates to CASSLSGTGASLGEKLFF.

V usage is TRBV6-4 and J usage is TRBJ2-3, with D possibly being TRBD1 (5 bases). The CDR3 totals 14 residues. CDR1 MRHNA and CDR2 SNTAGT come from the germline V gene. V dropped 0 bases and J dropped 4 bases, with 8 bases sitting between them. Written as DNA, the CDR3 is TGTGCCAGCAGTGACTCCCCAGGGCCAGATACGCAGTATTTT. The encoded protein is CASSDSPGPDTQYF.

The genes are TRBV28 and TRBJ2-5; weak D call: TRBD1 (6 bases). Trimming took 5 bases from V and 7 from J, leaving 14 bases between them. CDR3 length: 13 residues. The germline CDR1 and CDR2 sequences are MDHEN and SYDVKM. The DNA for the CDR3 is TGTGCCAGCAGTACTCACAGGGCTGGGACCCAGTACTTC. Amino acids: CASSTHRAGTQYF. The full variable domain, rest sourced from reference TRBV28 and TRBJ2-5, is DVKVTQSSRYLVKRTGEKVFLECVQDMDHENMFWYRQDPGLGLRLIYFSYDVKMKEKGDIPEGYSVSREKKERFSLILESASTNQTSMYLCASSTHRAGTQYFGPGTRLLVL.

This chain connects TRBV28 to TRBJ2-7; the D is unclear. The CDR3 consists of 15 residues. V lost 3 bases to trimming and J lost 1 base, with 13 bases between them. The V gene's germline CDR1 is MDHEN and CDR2 SYDVKM. CDR3 in DNA: TGTGCCAGCAGTTTGGCCACCTCAAAATCCTACGAGCAGTACTTC. Protein: CASSLATSKSYEQYF.

This clone was seen just once. The chain is built from TRBV29-1 and TRBJ1-5, with D hard to call. The CDR3 covers 13 residues. Germline CDR1 and CDR2: SQVTM and ANQGSEA. V gave up 1 base and J gave up 6 bases, with 10 bases separating them. The CDR3 DNA is TGCAGCGTTGAAGTTGCAACCGGTCAGCCCCAGCATTTT. This encodes CSVEVATGQPQHF.

The genes are TRBV4-1 and TRBJ2-5; D gene uncertain. V was cut by 8 bases and J by 0 bases, with 10 bases left in between. This CDR3 region has 13 residues. The germline gives CDR1 MGHRA, CDR2 YSYEKL. CDR3 region: CASGSSDQETQYF. The CDR3 nucleotides are TGCGCCAGCGGCTCCAGTGACCAAGAGACCCAGTACTTC.